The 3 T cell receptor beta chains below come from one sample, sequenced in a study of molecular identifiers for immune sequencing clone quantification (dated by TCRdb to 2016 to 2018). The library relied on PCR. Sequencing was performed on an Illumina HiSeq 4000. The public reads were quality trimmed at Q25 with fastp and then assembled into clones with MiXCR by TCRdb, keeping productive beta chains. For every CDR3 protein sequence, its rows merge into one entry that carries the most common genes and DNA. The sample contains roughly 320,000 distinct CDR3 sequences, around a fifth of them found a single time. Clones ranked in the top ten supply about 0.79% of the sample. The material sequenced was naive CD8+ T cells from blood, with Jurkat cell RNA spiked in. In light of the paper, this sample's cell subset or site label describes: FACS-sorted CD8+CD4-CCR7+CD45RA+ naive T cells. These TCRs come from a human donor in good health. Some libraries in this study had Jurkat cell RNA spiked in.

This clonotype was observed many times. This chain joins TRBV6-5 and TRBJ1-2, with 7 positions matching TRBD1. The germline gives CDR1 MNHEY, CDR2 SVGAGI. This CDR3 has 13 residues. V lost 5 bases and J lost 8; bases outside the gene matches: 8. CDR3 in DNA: TGTGCCAGCAGTCCGGATCAGGGGGGCGGCTACACCTTC. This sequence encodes CASSPDQGGGYTF.

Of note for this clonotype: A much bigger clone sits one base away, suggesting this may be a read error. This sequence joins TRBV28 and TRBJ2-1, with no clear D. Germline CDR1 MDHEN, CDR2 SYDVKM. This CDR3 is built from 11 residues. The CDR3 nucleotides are TGTGTCAGCACCCACTCTGGGGTGCGGTTCTTC. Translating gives CVSTHSGVRFF.

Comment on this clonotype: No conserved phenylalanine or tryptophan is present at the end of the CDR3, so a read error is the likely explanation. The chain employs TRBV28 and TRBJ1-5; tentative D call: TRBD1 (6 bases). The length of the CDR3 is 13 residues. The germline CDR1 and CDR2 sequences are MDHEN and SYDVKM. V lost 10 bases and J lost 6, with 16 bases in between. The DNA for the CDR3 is TGTGCCACGGACCAAGGGGGGAGTCAGCCCCAGCATTCT. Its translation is CATDQGGSQPQHS.